What follows describes a single T cell receptor (beta chain). The data are from a study of blood T cell repertoires in COVID-19. Germline V CDR1 and CDR2: MDHEN, SYDVKM. After removal of 5 bases from V and 8 bases from J, the junction contained 11 bases not matched to a gene. The CDR3 length is 16 residues. Cohorts were based on clinical histories the participants reported. Method: immunoSEQ multiplex PCR; TCRdb's copy keeps in-frame clones and lacks some. The sample holds a few hundred thousand clones, roughly 90% seen once. The chain recombines TRBV28 with TRBJ2-1; 11 positions agree with TRBD1. The specimen was PBMCs or T cells enriched from blood (not recorded which). This TCR derives from a man in his late teens or twenties with acute COVID-19. The CDR3 loop reads CASSLLTGTGGYEQFF. CDR3 nucleotides: TGTGCCAGCAGTCTACTAACCGGGACAGGGGGTTATGAGCAGTTCTTC. Full variable domain (outside the CDR3, taken from reference TRBV28 and TRBJ2-1): DVKVTQSSRYLVKRTGEKVFLECVQDMDHENMFWYRQDPGLGLRLIYFSYDVKMKEKGDIPEGYSVSREKKERFSLILESASTNQTSMYLCASSLLTGTGGYEQFFGPGTRLTVL.